Listed below are T cell receptor beta chains from one sample, sequenced in a study of blood T cell repertoires in COVID-19. Sequencing used immunoSEQ multiplex PCR; TCRdb keeps in-frame clones, though not all of them. Altogether just over 650,000 clones are present, 70% to 90% being singletons, with the ten largest covering roughly 0.26%. Sequencing used peripheral blood. Receptors originate from a woman younger than 30 with acute or convalescent COVID-19. Each CDR3 is given with its conserved first and last residue. A D gene is named only where the DNA matches it firmly. The size field is filled for only some rows; it gives once, few, many or a size class.

.,.,TRBV5-6,TRBJ1-1,CASSLTENTEAFF,TGTGCCAGCAGCCTGACAGAGAACACTGAAGCTTTCTTT
TRBD1,.,TRBV7-9,TRBJ1-1,CASSLRDREDAEAFF,TGTGCCAGCAGCCTACGGGACAGGGAGGATGCAGAAGCTTTCTTT
TRBD1,.,TRBV30,TRBJ2-7,CAFQQGVYEQYF,TGTGCCTTTCAACAGGGGGTCTACGAGCAGTACTTC
.,.,TRBV4-1,TRBJ1-3,CASSQEWGHSGNTIYF,TGCGCCAGCAGCCAAGAGTGGGGACACTCTGGAAACACCATATATTTT
TRBD1,once,TRBV5-8,TRBJ1-1,CASSWWTGEAFF,TGTGCCAGCAGCTGGTGGACAGGGGAAGCTTTCTTT
.,.,TRBV6-5,TRBJ1-2,CASSYSSDYGYTF,TGTGCCAGCAGTTACTCGTCAGACTATGGCTACACCTTC
.,once,TRBV2,TRBJ2-2,CASSETYKAGELFF,TGTGCCAGCAGTGAGACATACAAGGCCGGGGAGCTGTTTTTT
.,few,TRBV7-8,TRBJ1-1,CASSSHRNTEAFF,TGTGCCAGCAGCTCTCACAGGAACACTGAAGCTTTCTTT
.,.,TRBV7-9,TRBJ1-4,CASSLAGIGATNEKLFF,TGTGCCAGCAGCTTAGCAGGGATCGGGGCAACTAATGAAAAACTGTTTTTT
.,.,TRBV6-5,TRBJ2-7,CASSRQTVSSYEQYF,TGTGCCAGCAGTCGACAGACTGTAAGCTCCTACGAGCAGTACTTC
.,.,TRBV13,TRBJ1-2,CASSTGWGDNYGYTF,TGTGCCAGCAGCACCGGGTGGGGGGATAACTATGGCTACACCTTC
.,.,TRBV15,TRBJ2-1,CATSSGLGLSSYNEQFF,TGTGCCACCAGCAGTGGGCTGGGGCTAAGCTCCTACAATGAGCAGTTCTTC